The 25 T cell receptor beta chains below come from one sample, sequenced in a study of immune heterogeneity within non-small cell lung tumors. TCR beta CDR3 regions came from multiplex PCR with 32 forward V and 13 reverse J primers. TCRdb re-analysed the multiplex PCR reads in MiXCR, keeping a single row per CDR3 protein. The sample has about 2,000 distinct CDR3 sequences; more than 25% are singletons. Genomic DNA from bulk tumor acted as the template, and about 600 ng was loaded per sample. Biopsy collection occurred during surgery, with several far-apart biopsies per primary tumor. Those enrolled were patients newly diagnosed with untreated non-small cell lung cancer and undergoing curative surgery. The sequenced material came from lung tumor tissue. These receptor sequences come from a man between 60 and 70 years old with non-small cell lung cancer.

The sample holds a few counts of this clonotype. The V and J genes are TRBV9 and TRBJ1-1, with a weak D call TRBD1 (6 bases). Germline loops: CDR1 SGDLS, CDR2 YYNGEE. The CDR3 contains 13 residues. Trimming stripped 0 bases from V and 7 bases from J, with 10 bases between. The CDR3 nucleotides are TGTGCCAGCAGCGTAGTCCAGGACAGTGAAGCTTTCTTT. Its protein is CASSVVQDSEAFF. Filled out from reference TRBV9 and TRBJ1-1, the complete variable domain reads DSGVTQTPKHLITATGQRVTLRCSPRSGDLSVYWYQQSLDQGLQFLIQYYNGEERAKGNILERFSAQQFPDLHSELNLSSLELGDSALYFCASSVVQDSEAFFGQGTRLTVV.

This rearrangement joins TRBV6-4 to TRBJ1-1; no clear D. Trimming removed 5 bases from V and 4 bases from J, with 14 bases in between. Germline V CDR1 and CDR2: MRHNA, SNTAGT. The CDR3 loop spans 14 amino acids. The CDR3 reads CASSSRLASTEAFF. CDR3 DNA sequence: TGTGCCAGCAGTTCCCGACTGGCTAGCACTGAAGCTTTCTTT.

On this clonotype: The junction differs from germline at one of its ends, possibly a read error. The CDR3 reads CTSSYSQGPIYNSPLHF. The CDR3, as DNA: TGTACCAGCAGTTACTCACAGGGACCCATCTATAATTCACCCCTCCACTTT. The gene calls are TRBV6-5 and TRBJ1-6; D may be TRBD1 (6 bases). The CDR3 runs 17 residues. Per the germline V gene, CDR1 is MNHEY and CDR2 is SVGAGI.

The chain is built from TRBV19 and TRBJ2-3; 9 bases match TRBD2. Germline V gene lookup returns CDR1 LNHDA and CDR2 SQIVND (reference sequence). The V and J ends lost 2 bases and 2 bases, in that order; junction bases with no gene match: 8. There are 17 residues in the CDR3. The chain's CDR3 is CASSIRGAGGITDTQYF. In nucleotides, the CDR3 is TGTGCCAGTAGTATACGTGGAGCGGGGGGAATCACAGATACGCAGTATTTT.

This clonotype was recorded a few times. This chain uses TRBV9 with TRBJ2-3; 9 bases are a match to TRBD2. After removal of 4 bases from V and 0 bases from J, the junction contained 0 bases not matched to a gene. Germline CDR1 and CDR2: SGDLS and YYNGEE. This CDR3 comprises 14 residues. CDR3 nucleotide sequence: TGTGCCAGCAGCCTAGCGGGGAGCACAGATACGCAGTATTTT. Protein product: CASSLAGSTDTQYF.

The chain is built from TRBV5-4 and TRBJ2-7, with 12 bases lining up with TRBD2. V shed 4 bases, J shed 0 bases, and the junction held 5 bases outside the gene matches. This CDR3 has 16 amino acids. CDR1 is SGHNT and CDR2 is YYREEE in the germline V gene (reference sequence). The CDR3 sequence: CASSAGLAGSSYEQYV. Here the CDR3 DNA reads TGTGCCAGCAGCGCCGGACTAGCGGGGAGCTCCTACGAGCAGTACGTC.

This clonotype has only a few counts. The rearrangement uses TRBV18 and TRBJ1-5; D is unresolved. The CDR3 covers 13 residues. The germline CDR1 and CDR2 sequences are KGHSH and LQKENI. V was shortened by 4 bases and J by 0 bases, with 4 bases between the two germline ends. CDR3 in amino acids: CASSQHSNQPQHF. The CDR3 DNA reads TGTGCCAGCTCACAACATAGCAATCAGCCCCAGCATTTT.

This clonotype was observed a few times. One end of the junction fails to match germline, which may point to a read error. This chain links TRBV3-1 with TRBJ2-7, with TRBD2 matching over 13 bases. This CDR3 contains 15 residues. From germline, CDR1 is LGHDT and CDR2 YNNKEL (reference sequence). The CDR3 loop is CASIQRLGLAGSQYF. As DNA, the CDR3 is TGTGCCAGCATCCAAAGACTGGGACTAGCGGGGAGTCAGTACTTC.

A remark on this clonotype: Since a much larger clone is just one base distant, this may be a read error. The chain has TRBV24-1 and TRBJ2-1, with 8 bases that match TRBD2. Trimming at V came to 9 bases and at J to 0 bases, leaving 6 bases not matched to a gene. Per the germline V gene, CDR1 is KGHDR and CDR2 is SFDVKD. The CDR3 is made up of 15 amino acids. Written as DNA, the CDR3 is TGTGCCACCTCTCCCGGGGGGGCCTCCTACAATGAGCAGTTCTTC. It codes for CATSPGGASYNEQFF.

The genes are TRBV5-1 and TRBJ2-7, with 8 bases identical to TRBD1. V lost 3 bases to trimming and J lost 2 bases; unmatched junction nucleotides: 7. Looked up from germline, CDR1 is SGHRS and CDR2 is YFSETQ. CDR3 size: 15 residues. CDR3 sequence reads: CASSSGQEGTYEQYF. CDR3 DNA sequence: TGCGCCAGCAGCTCGGGACAGGAAGGAACCTACGAGCAGTACTTC.

This clonotype was detected only a few times. The chain combines TRBV5-1 with TRBJ2-3; TRBD2 is a possible D gene (6 bases). V was pared by 0 bases and J by 5 bases, with 16 bases between. Germline lookup yields CDR1 SGHRS and CDR2 YFSETQ. The CDR3 loop spans 16 amino acids. The DNA of the CDR3 is TGCGCCAGCAGCTTGGCCCCACTAGCCGGGGGAGATACGCAGTATTTT. Translating it yields CASSLAPLAGGDTQYF.

By sample fraction, this clonotype is large (0.1 to 1%). The chain links TRBV20-1 to TRBJ2-1; D is ambiguous. Germline values: CDR1 DFQATT, CDR2 SNEGSKA (reference sequence). Trimming cost V 0 bases and J 0 bases, with 6 bases left between them. The CDR3 spans 14 residues. Here the CDR3 reads CSARDYSSYNEQFF. The CDR3 coding sequence is TGCAGTGCTAGAGATTACTCCTCCTACAATGAGCAGTTCTTC.

This clonotype was observed a few times. An end of the junction does not agree with germline; a read error may underlie this. The chain combines TRBV19 with TRBJ2-3; 9 nucleotides agree with TRBD2. This CDR3 is 13 amino acids long. Germline lookup yields CDR1 LNHDA and CDR2 SQIVND (reference sequence). As DNA, the CDR3 is TGTGCAACGCATCCCCCAGGGCTAGCGGGACCCCTCTTT. The encoded protein is CATHPPGLAGPLF.

The J gene is TRBJ2-1, the V gene TRBV18, with D tentatively TRBD1 or TRBD2 (5 bases each). Germline V lookup: CDR1 KGHSH, CDR2 LQKENI. V was shortened by 4 bases and J by 5 bases, with 9 bases between the two germline ends. The CDR3 loop spans 13 amino acids. CDR3 bases: TGTGCCAGCTCACAAGGGACCGACAATGAGCAGTTCTTC. Residues: CASSQGTDNEQFF.

The chain uses TRBV7-2 and TRBJ2-3, with D hard to call. Deletions cut 1 base from V and 0 bases from J, with 8 bases between. Germline V gene sequence: CDR1 SGHTA, CDR2 FQGNSA. The CDR3 is 15 amino acids. CDR3 sequence (DNA): TGTGCCAGCAGCTTAGACTTCTCTAGCACAGATACGCAGTATTTT. Its translation is CASSLDFSSTDTQYF.

The V gene is TRBV6-1, the J gene TRBJ2-5; tentatively, D is TRBD1 or TRBD2 (5 bases each). The ends were cut back, 5 bases at V and 1 base at J, with 11 bases in the middle. Germline CDR1 and CDR2: MNHNS and SASEGT. This CDR3 contains 14 residues. CDR3 nucleotides: TGTGCCAGCAGTCAGGTGGGGACCCAAGAGACCCAGTACTTC. As protein: CASSQVGTQETQYF.

The chain has TRBV3-1 and TRBJ2-1; no definite D call. V dropped 4 bases and J dropped 6 bases, with 13 bases sitting between them. Germline V CDR1 and CDR2: LGHDT, YNNKEL (reference sequence). The CDR3 has 14 amino acids. This chain's CDR3 is CASSLMVGGNEQFF. The CDR3 coding sequence is TGTGCCAGCAGCCTCATGGTAGGCGGCAATGAGCAGTTCTTC.

In regard to this clonotype: A much larger clone lies one base from this, so it may be a read error. This chain joins TRBV13 and TRBJ2-2; D is possibly TRBD2 (6 bases). The CDR3 has 17 residues. V gave up 3 bases and J gave up 4 bases, with 18 bases separating them. Germline V gene sequence: CDR1 PRHDT, CDR2 FYEKMQ (reference sequence). The CDR3 DNA reads TGTGCCAGCAGCTTCGTGAGGTCGGCGGGGACCACCGGGGAGCTGTTTTTT. Its protein product is CASSFVRSAGTTGELFF.

For this clonotype: A single base separates this from a much larger clone, so it may be a read error. The chain couples TRBV11-3 to TRBJ1-6; D not certain. Trimming took 0 bases from V and 9 from J, leaving 6 bases between them. The CDR3 length is 13 residues. Germline CDR1 and CDR2: SGHNT and YENEEA. CDR3: CASSLESFSPLHF. The CDR3, as DNA: TGTGCCAGCAGCTTAGAATCCTTTTCACCCCTCCACTTT. Based on the CDR3 plus reference TRBV11-3 and TRBJ1-6, the full variable domain is EAGVVQSPRYKIIEKKQPVAFWCNPISGHNTLYWYLQNLGQGPELLIRYENEEAVDDSQLPKDRFSAERLKGVDSTLKIQPAELGDSAVYLCASSLESFSPLHFGNGTRLTVT.

This clonotype was counted a few times. The chain is built from TRBV20-1 and TRBJ2-3, with 15 nucleotides matching TRBD2. V lost 0 bases and J lost 6; bases outside the gene matches: 10. The germline V gene encodes CDR1 DFQATT and CDR2 SNEGSKA (reference sequence). The length of the CDR3 is 18 residues. The CDR3 nucleotides are TGCAGTGCTAGAGATTCGGGACTAGCGGGAGGCACCCCGGATACGCAGTATTTT. This sequence encodes CSARDSGLAGGTPDTQYF.

Only one count was recorded for this clonotype. The CDR3 DNA sequence: TGCGCCAGCAGCGCCGGGACTAGTCTCCAAGAGACCCAGTACTTC. As protein: CASSAGTSLQETQYF. The rearrangement uses TRBV10-1 and TRBJ2-5; 8 bases agree with TRBD2. The CDR3 totals 15 residues. Trimming cost V 6 bases and J 1 base; bases outside gene matches: 7. Germline assignment: CDR1 WNHNN and CDR2 SYGVQD (reference sequence).

The rearrangement uses TRBV10-3 and TRBJ1-2; D unresolved. V lost 6 bases, J lost 0 bases, and 14 bases lay in between. The CDR3 extends over 15 amino acids. The germline V gene has CDR1 ENHRY and CDR2 SYGVKD. CDR3 DNA sequence: TGTGCCATCAGAACCGACGGAGTAGCTAACTATGGCTACACCTTC. Its translation: CAIRTDGVANYGYTF.

The genes are TRBV18 and TRBJ1-2, with D hard to call. V was shortened by 6 bases and J by 6 bases, with 11 bases between the two germline ends. This CDR3 has 12 amino acids. Germline CDR1 is KGHSH and CDR2 is LQKENI. The CDR3, as DNA: TGTGCCAGCTCCCCGGGAGGAGATGGCTACACCTTC. Encoded protein: CASSPGGDGYTF.

The chain employs TRBV6-5 and TRBJ1-4; 7 positions match TRBD1. V was pared by 1 base and J by 8 bases, with 10 bases of the junction left unmatched. The CDR3 contains 16 residues. Germline assignment: CDR1 MNHEY and CDR2 SVGAGI. The CDR3 DNA follows: TGTGCCAGCAGTTACTTGACCGGGACAGAGAGGGAAAAACTGTTTTTT. Translating gives CASSYLTGTEREKLFF.

This clonotype rates as medium-sized. This sequence joins TRBV27 and TRBJ2-2, with D perhaps TRBD1 (6 bases). The CDR3 has 17 amino acids. V was shortened by 4 bases and J by 0 bases, with 15 bases between the two germline ends. Per germline, CDR1 MNHEY and CDR2 SMNVEV (reference sequence). CDR3 sequence reads: CASSYFGQLANTGELFF. The CDR3 bases are TGTGCCAGCAGTTACTTTGGACAGCTAGCGAACACCGGGGAGCTGTTTTTT.